The 22 T cell receptor beta chains below all came from one sample that was sequenced in a study of blood T cell repertoires in COVID-19. The table came from immunoSEQ multiplex PCR; TCRdb's copy has only in-frame clones and leaves some out. The sample yields 120,000 to 150,000 clones, more than 75% seen once. The sample consisted of peripheral blood. Source of these receptors: an elderly man with acute or convalescent COVID-19.

CDR3 amino acids: CASSPPVTF. CDR3 DNA: TGTGCCAGCAGCCCTCCCGTCACCTTC. The chain is built from TRBV7-2 and TRBJ1-2; D not certain. CDR3 length: 9 residues. Germline V lookup: CDR1 SGHTA, CDR2 FQGNSA. V was cut by 5 bases and J by 13 bases, with 8 bases left in between.

The rearrangement links TRBV5-4 to TRBJ1-2; tentative D call: TRBD1 (5 bases). CDR1 and CDR2 from the germline V gene are SGHNT and YYREEE (reference sequence). V was cut by 1 base and J by 8 bases, with 12 bases left in between. The CDR3 is 13 amino acids. CDR3 in DNA: TGTGCCAGCAGCTTGCCCTCAGGGCGGGGCTACACCTTC. Translated, it gives CASSLPSGRGYTF.

The V gene is TRBV4-2, the J gene TRBJ1-5; D might be TRBD1 (6 bases). The CDR3 loop spans 17 amino acids. V was pared by 4 bases and J by 4 bases, with 20 bases between. In germline, CDR1 is LGHNA, CDR2 YNFKEQ. The CDR3 sequence: CASSPAGTRERNQPQHF. The CDR3 DNA reads TGTGCCAGCAGCCCTGCCGGGACAAGGGAGCGGAATCAGCCCCAGCATTTT.

The chain combines TRBV12-3 or TRBV12-4 with TRBJ1-5, with 8 bases lining up with TRBD1. This CDR3 contains 12 residues. Germline trimming cut 6 bases from V and 8 bases from J; bases unmatched to any gene: 3. The CDR3 DNA reads TGTGCCAGCAGACAGGGGGTCAAGCCCCAGCATTTT. Translating gives CASRQGVKPQHF.

This clone appeared a few times. The gene calls are TRBV7-2 and TRBJ2-3; 7 bases agree with TRBD2. CDR1 is SGHTA, CDR2 FQGNSA, per germline. This CDR3 has 13 amino acids. V trimming: 3 bases; J trimming: 6 bases; junction bases outside the gene matches: 3. CDR3 DNA sequence: TGTGCCAGCAGCTTTACTAGCGTGGATACGCAGTATTTT. Encoded protein: CASSFTSVDTQYF.

The CDR3 loop is CASSRDRDEKLFF. The CDR3 DNA sequence: TGTGCCAGCAGCAGGGACAGGGACGAAAAACTGTTTTTT. The chain is built from TRBV5-8 and TRBJ1-4, with TRBD1 matching 9 bases. CDR1 SGHTS and CDR2 YDEGEE come from the germline V gene. The J segment lost 8 bases and the V segment lost 4 bases, leaving 3 bases of the junction unmatched. CDR3 length: 13 residues.

This clone was picked up many times. V usage is TRBV29-1 and J usage is TRBJ1-1, with 7 bases fitting TRBD1. CDR3 length: 13 residues. CDR1 SQVTM and CDR2 ANQGSEA come from the germline V gene. After removal of 6 bases from V and 2 bases from J, the junction contained 6 bases not matched to a gene. The CDR3: CSVLGQINTEAFF. In nucleotides, the CDR3 is TGCAGCGTGTTGGGACAGATCAACACTGAAGCTTTCTTT.

The V and J genes are TRBV25-1 and TRBJ1-2; 7 nucleotides align to TRBD1. Germline CDR1 MGHDK, CDR2 SYGVNS. The V and J ends lost 3 bases and 6 bases, in that order; junction bases with no gene match: 10. The CDR3 is made up of 15 amino acids. CDR3 loop: CASSDSGGFRDGYTF. The CDR3 coding sequence is TGTGCCAGCAGTGATTCAGGGGGATTCAGAGATGGCTACACCTTC.

The chain uses TRBV7-2 and TRBJ1-6; D is unclear. Trimming removed 1 base at V and 6 bases at J, with 7 bases between. The CDR3 loop spans 14 amino acids. CDR1 is SGHTA and CDR2 is FQGNSA in the germline V gene. CDR3 in DNA: TGTGCCAGCAGCTTAGGTGCCGGTAATTCACCCCTCCACTTT. It translates to CASSLGAGNSPLHF.

The CDR3 is CASSKLTGINEQYF. CDR3 sequence (DNA): TGTGCCAGCAGCAAATTGACAGGGATTAACGAGCAGTACTTC. The rearrangement joins TRBV7-9 to TRBJ2-7; 7 bases map to TRBD1. The germline CDR1 and CDR2 sequences are SEHNR and FQNEAQ (reference sequence). After removal of 5 bases from V and 5 bases from J, the junction contained 9 bases not matched to a gene. The CDR3 is 14 amino acids.

This sequence joins TRBV5-1 and TRBJ1-1, with D possibly matching TRBD1 (5 bases). This CDR3 contains 15 residues. CDR1 is SGHRS, CDR2 YFSETQ, per germline. The germline V and J ends were trimmed by 6 bases and 0 bases, with 15 bases remaining between them. In DNA form, the CDR3 reads TGCGCCAGCACCACCGGGGGAGGGATGAACACTGAAGCTTTCTTT. It yields the protein CASTTGGGMNTEAFF. Full variable domain (remainder filled in from reference TRBV5-1 and TRBJ1-1): KAGVTQTPRYLIKTRGQQVTLSCSPISGHRSVSWYQQTPGQGLQFLFEYFSETQRNKGNFPGRFSGRQFSNSRSEMNVSTLELGDSALYLCASTTGGGMNTEAFFGQGTRLTVV.

The gene calls are TRBV19 and TRBJ2-5, with D tentatively TRBD1 (5 bases). The CDR3 contains 13 residues. Germline CDR1 and CDR2: LNHDA and SQIVND (reference sequence). The V gene lost 8 bases and the J gene lost 0 bases, with 10 bases spanning the gap. The CDR3 DNA sequence: TGTGCCAGTTCGGACACTAACCAAGAGACCCAGTACTTC. Translating gives CASSDTNQETQYF.

For the CDR3, the DNA is TGTGCCAGCAGCTCGGGGGGGAGCCAAGAGACCCAGTACTTC. Translation gives CASSSGGSQETQYF. The chain combines TRBV3-1 (or the pseudogene TRBV3-2) with TRBJ2-5, with 8 bases aligning to TRBD2. Germline V gene lookup returns CDR1 LGHDT and CDR2 YNNKEL (reference sequence). J lost 1 base, V lost 5 bases, and 3 bases had no gene match. The CDR3 contains 14 residues.

This clone was found once. The gene calls are TRBV5-1 and TRBJ2-1; TRBD2 agrees at 7 bases. Germline CDR1 and CDR2: SGHRS and YFSETQ. Trimming took 2 bases from V and 0 from J; bases not matched to a gene: 5. The CDR3 covers 16 residues. CDR3 sequence: CASSFNGGTSYNEQFF. The CDR3 bases are TGCGCCAGCAGCTTTAACGGGGGGACCTCCTACAATGAGCAGTTCTTC. The variable domain in full, with the rest retrieved from reference TRBV5-1 and TRBJ2-1, is KAGVTQTPRYLIKTRGQQVTLSCSPISGHRSVSWYQQTPGQGLQFLFEYFSETQRNKGNFPGRFSGRQFSNSRSEMNVSTLELGDSALYLCASSFNGGTSYNEQFFGPGTRLTVL.

The chain recombines TRBV4-1 with TRBJ2-6; D is perhaps TRBD1 (5 bases). The length of the CDR3 is 18 residues. CDR1 and CDR2 from the germline V gene are MGHRA and YSYEKL. Trimming left V 6 bases short and J 0 bases short, with 18 bases between. CDR3 sequence reads: CASRGLTGEYSGANVLTF. For the CDR3, the DNA is TGCGCCAGCAGGGGGCTGACTGGGGAATACTCTGGGGCCAACGTCCTGACTTTC.

The chain couples TRBV11-2 to TRBJ2-1; D might be TRBD1 (6 bases). The V and J ends lost 5 bases and 0 bases respectively, with 11 bases between them. The CDR3 sequence is 15 residues long. Per the germline V gene, CDR1 is SGHAT and CDR2 is FQNNGV. CDR3 amino acids: CASSPGHSSYNEQFF. The CDR3 DNA reads as TGTGCCAGCAGCCCGGGACACAGCTCCTACAATGAGCAGTTCTTC.

The chain uses TRBV28 and TRBJ1-5, with D maybe TRBD1 (6 bases). CDR1 and CDR2 (germline): MDHEN, SYDVKM. V lost 8 bases, J lost 4 bases, and 9 bases lay in between. This CDR3 has 12 residues. The CDR3 DNA follows: TGTGCCAGCGGAGACAGGAATCAGCCCCAGCATTTT. Protein sequence: CASGDRNQPQHF.

The chain combines TRBV19 with TRBJ2-1, with a possible D match to TRBD1 (5 bases). The CDR3 runs to 13 residues. Trimming pared 5 bases from V and 4 bases from J, leaving 9 bases between. Per germline, CDR1 LNHDA and CDR2 SQIVND (reference sequence). In DNA form, the CDR3 reads TGTGCCAGTAGTTGGGCAGGGTACAATGAGCAGTTCTTC. Translated: CASSWAGYNEQFF.

This sequence joins TRBV28 and TRBJ1-2; 7 positions match TRBD1. The CDR3 consists of 15 residues. The germline V gene encodes CDR1 MDHEN and CDR2 SYDVKM. The V and J ends lost 3 bases and 6 bases, in that order; junction bases with no gene match: 10. The CDR3 loop is CASSLAGRGDNGYTF. The CDR3 DNA is TGTGCCAGCAGTTTGGCGGGCAGGGGGGATAATGGCTACACCTTC.

The chain has TRBV6-6 and TRBJ2-6, with no clear D. Looked up from germline, CDR1 is MNHNY and CDR2 is SVGAGI (reference sequence). The CDR3 runs to 16 residues. The ends were cut back, 6 bases at V and 2 bases at J, with 14 bases in the middle. CDR3 loop: CASSNPAAAGANVLTF. In nucleotides, the CDR3 is TGTGCCAGCAGCAACCCGGCGGCAGCTGGGGCCAACGTCCTGACTTTC.

The genes are TRBV18 and TRBJ2-4; no reliable D call. The CDR3 has 17 amino acids. The V end was cut by 2 bases, the J end by 3 bases, with 17 bases between. Germline loops: CDR1 KGHSH, CDR2 LQKENI. CDR3 protein: CASSPFTRVSGKNIQYF. The CDR3 DNA sequence: TGTGCCAGCTCACCATTCACACGGGTCTCGGGCAAAAACATTCAGTACTTC.

J is TRBJ2-1 and V is TRBV2; 9 bases agree with TRBD1. The length of the CDR3 is 12 residues. V lost 4 bases to trimming and J lost 12 bases; unmatched junction nucleotides: 4. Germline assignment: CDR1 SNHLY and CDR2 FYNNEI. Here the CDR3 DNA reads TGTGCCAGCAGTGGGGACAGGGCTAGGCAGTTCTTC. Its translation: CASSGDRARQFF. The variable domain in full, completed from reference TRBV2 and TRBJ2-1, reads EPEVTQTPSHQVTQMGQEVILRCVPISNHLYFYWYRQILGQKVEFLVSFYNNEISEKSEIFDDQFSVERPDGSNFTLKIRSTKLEDSAMYFCASSGDRARQFFGPGTRLTVL.